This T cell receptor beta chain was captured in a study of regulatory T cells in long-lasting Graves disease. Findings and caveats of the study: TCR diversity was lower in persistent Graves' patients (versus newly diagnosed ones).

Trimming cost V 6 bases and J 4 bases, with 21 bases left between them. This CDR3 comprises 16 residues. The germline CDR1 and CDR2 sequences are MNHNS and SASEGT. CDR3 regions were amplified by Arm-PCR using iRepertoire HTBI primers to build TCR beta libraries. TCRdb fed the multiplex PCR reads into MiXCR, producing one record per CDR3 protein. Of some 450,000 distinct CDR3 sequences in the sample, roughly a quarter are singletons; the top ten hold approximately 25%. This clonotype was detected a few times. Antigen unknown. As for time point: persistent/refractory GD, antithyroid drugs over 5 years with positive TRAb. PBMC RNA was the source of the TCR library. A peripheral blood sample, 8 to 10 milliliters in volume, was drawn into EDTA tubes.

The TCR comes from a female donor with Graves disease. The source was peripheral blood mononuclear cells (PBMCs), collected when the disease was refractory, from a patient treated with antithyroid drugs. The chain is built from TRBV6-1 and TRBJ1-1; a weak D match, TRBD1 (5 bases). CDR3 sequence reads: CASRSAGATFATEAFF. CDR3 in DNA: TGTGCCAGCAGGTCGGCCGGGGCAACTTTTGCCACTGAAGCTTTCTTT.